What follows are 23 T cell receptor beta chains derived from one specimen sequenced in a study of blood T cell repertoires in COVID-19. TCRdb's copy holds only in-frame clones and misses some; the assay was immunoSEQ multiplex PCR. The sample holds a few hundred thousand clones, 70% to 90% seen once. The sequencing input was PBMCs or T cells enriched from blood (not recorded which). These receptors all stem from a man younger than 40 who had recovered from COVID-19.

As concerns this clone: This same CDR3 is encoded by further DNA sequences in the sample. J is TRBJ2-5 and V is TRBV25-1, with TRBD2 matching 10 bases. The ends lost 5 bases at V and 5 bases at J; junction bases unmatched: 5. This CDR3 contains 14 residues. Germline loops: CDR1 MGHDK, CDR2 SYGVNS. The CDR3 sequence is CASSSGGGRETQYF. CDR3 nucleotides: TGTGCCAGCAGTAGCGGGGGGGGGCGGGAGACCCAGTACTTC.

Details on this clone: The same CDR3 is also encoded by other DNA sequences in this sample. The chain uses TRBV9 and TRBJ1-2, with D possibly being TRBD1 (5 bases). Trimming cost V 5 bases and J 4 bases, with 12 bases left between them. The CDR3 is 13 residues long. Germline V gene lookup returns CDR1 SGDLS and CDR2 YYNGEE. The CDR3 is CASSSQGSYGYTF. In nucleotides, the CDR3 is TGTGCCAGCAGTTCTCAGGGAAGCTATGGCTACACCTTC.

This chain connects TRBV3-1 (or the pseudogene TRBV3-2) to TRBJ1-2; D is possibly TRBD1 (6 bases). This CDR3 has 13 amino acids. Trimming shortened V by 7 bases and J by 6 bases, and 15 bases separated the two germline ends. Germline V CDR1 and CDR2: LGHDT, YNNKEL (reference sequence). The CDR3 DNA sequence: TGTGCCAGCAACATAGAGGGGGAGCATGGCTACACCTTC. Residues: CASNIEGEHGYTF.

The V and J genes are TRBV11-1 and TRBJ1-1; D gene ambiguous. Between the trimmed V and J ends, which lost 3 bases and 5 bases, there was a span of 7 bases. The CDR3 length is 12 residues. The germline V gene has CDR1 SGHAT and CDR2 FQDESV (reference sequence). The CDR3 here is CASSFRGTEAFF. The CDR3 nucleotides read TGTGCCAGCAGCTTCAGAGGGACTGAAGCTTTCTTT.

The rearrangement links TRBV21-1 to TRBJ2-5; TRBD2 is the table's D call, not checked against the DNA. TRBV21-1 is an annotated pseudogene. The CDR3 is 16 amino acids. The CDR3 reads CASNGTSGENQETQYF. For the CDR3, the DNA is TGTGCCAGCAACGGGACTAGCGGGGAGAACCAAGAGACCCAGTACTTC.

This clone was recorded a few times. The chain joins TRBV6-5 to TRBJ1-2; 11 nucleotides agree with TRBD1. CDR1 MNHEY and CDR2 SVGAGI come from the germline V gene. V was clipped by 6 bases and J by 7 bases; unmatched bases: 7. The CDR3 is 14 residues long. The CDR3 sequence is CASRAGQGVLGYTF. For the CDR3, the DNA is TGTGCCAGCAGGGCGGGACAGGGGGTACTTGGCTACACCTTC.

The chain recombines TRBV7-3 with TRBJ1-2, with TRBD1 identical over 12 bases. J gave up 7 bases and V 5 bases, and 5 bases lay outside the gene matches. The CDR3 consists of 14 residues. CDR1 and CDR2 from the germline V gene are SGHTA and FQGTGA. DNA of the CDR3: TGTGCCAGCAGCCCCGGGACAGGGGGCTTTGGCTACACCTTC. Translation gives CASSPGTGGFGYTF.

This clone was detected a few times. The chain links TRBV5-6 to TRBJ2-2; 8 positions match TRBD2. The CDR3 is 15 residues long. CDR1 SGHDT and CDR2 YYEEEE come from the germline V gene. The V gene end was trimmed by 3 bases and the J gene end by 4 bases; junction bases not matched to a gene: 5. The CDR3 loop reads CASSWTGLGTGELFF. As DNA, the CDR3 is TGTGCCAGCAGCTGGACGGGACTAGGCACCGGGGAGCTGTTTTTT.

This clone was counted a few times. Written as DNA, the CDR3 is TGTGCCAGCGGCACGATATCTGGGGCCAACGTCCTGACTTTC. As protein: CASGTISGANVLTF. V usage is TRBV9 and J usage is TRBJ2-6; the D is unclear. Looked up from germline, CDR1 is SGDLS and CDR2 is YYNGEE. The germline V and J ends were trimmed by 7 bases and 1 base, with 9 bases remaining between them. CDR3 size: 14 residues.

This clone was detected only once. The genes are TRBV6-5 and TRBJ2-5; 7 positions match TRBD2. The germline gives CDR1 MNHEY, CDR2 SVGAGI. The CDR3 extends over 13 amino acids. Germline trimming cut 2 bases from V and 5 bases from J; bases unmatched to any gene: 2. The CDR3 protein is CASSYTGRETQYF. The CDR3 region has the DNA TGTGCCAGCAGTTACACCGGGAGGGAGACCCAGTACTTC.

V usage is TRBV19 and J usage is TRBJ1-3; the D gene is possibly TRBD1 (6 bases). CDR3 length: 18 amino acids. The V end was cut by 3 bases, the J end by 0 bases, with 18 bases between. Germline V lookup: CDR1 LNHDA, CDR2 SQIVND (reference sequence). In nucleotides, the CDR3 is TGTGCCAGTAGTATCAGAGGGGCAGGGGCCGTCTCTGGAAACACCATATATTTT. Translating it yields CASSIRGAGAVSGNTIYF.

This chain connects TRBV6-5 to TRBJ2-3; 11 positions match TRBD2. The CDR3 has 15 amino acids. V was pared by 6 bases and J by 4 bases, with 6 bases of the junction left unmatched. Looked up from germline, CDR1 is MNHEY and CDR2 is SVGAGI. The CDR3 bases are TGTGCCAGCAGCTTTAGCGGGGGGGCACCAGATACGCAGTATTTT. Encoded protein: CASSFSGGAPDTQYF.

The rearrangement links TRBV3-1 (or the pseudogene TRBV3-2) to TRBJ1-2; no definite D call. V was trimmed by 0 bases and J by 4 bases, leaving 9 bases between them. The germline V gene encodes CDR1 LGHDT and CDR2 YNNKEL (reference sequence). The CDR3 covers 14 residues. CDR3 bases: TGTGCCAGCAGCCAAGATACAGTCTCCTATGGCTACACCTTC. This sequence encodes CASSQDTVSYGYTF.

This rearrangement joins TRBV15 to TRBJ1-1; D is unclear. The CDR3 has 12 residues. V lost 8 bases to trimming and J lost 1 base, with 8 bases between them. Looked up from germline, CDR1 is LNHNV and CDR2 is YYDKDF (reference sequence). The CDR3 region has the DNA TGTGCCACCGTCGGTGCGAACACTGAAGCTTTCTTT. Translated: CATVGANTEAFF.

This chain uses TRBV27 with TRBJ1-5, with D unclear. CDR1 is MNHEY, CDR2 SMNVEV, per germline (reference sequence). The CDR3 length is 14 residues. The V and J ends lost 3 bases and 6 bases respectively, with 12 bases between them. The CDR3 DNA follows: TGTGCCAGCAGTTTTCGGGGTGTTAGTCAGCCCCAGCATTTT. Protein sequence: CASSFRGVSQPQHF.

The V and J genes are TRBV9 and TRBJ2-3; 7 bases are shared with TRBD1. CDR1 is SGDLS and CDR2 is YYNGEE in the germline V gene. This CDR3 is built from 14 residues. J was trimmed by 4 bases and V by 4 bases; bases with no gene match: 6. CDR3 sequence: CASSLTQGPDTQYF. The CDR3, as DNA: TGTGCCAGCAGCCTCACACAGGGGCCAGATACGCAGTATTTT.

This sequence joins TRBV19 and TRBJ1-4, with D unclear. The CDR3 has 11 amino acids. CDR1 and CDR2 (germline): LNHDA, SQIVND (reference sequence). V shed 10 bases and J shed 10 bases, with 13 bases lying between them. CDR3 DNA sequence: TGTGCCACCGACTCCAGAGGAAAACTGTTTTTT. It encodes CATDSRGKLFF.

This rearrangement joins TRBV11-2 to TRBJ2-3; 8 bases fit TRBD1. V lost 5 bases, J lost 4 bases, and 17 bases stayed unmatched. Germline CDR1 is SGHAT and CDR2 is FQNNGV. The CDR3 loop spans 18 amino acids. The CDR3: CASSPRGPVQGEPDTQYF. For the CDR3, the DNA is TGTGCCAGCAGCCCCAGGGGGCCGGTCCAGGGTGAGCCAGATACGCAGTATTTT.

This chain uses TRBV5-1 with TRBJ1-3; TRBD1 agrees at 8 bases. The CDR3 covers 13 residues. V shed 4 bases, J shed 4 bases, and the junction held 1 base outside the gene matches. The germline V gene encodes CDR1 SGHRS and CDR2 YFSETQ. CDR3 sequence: CASSGDRGNTIYF. The CDR3 bases are TGCGCCAGCAGCGGGGACAGGGGAAACACCATATATTTT.

The table lists this clone with a few counts. The chain couples TRBV15 to TRBJ2-5; possibly TRBD1 for D (5 bases). The V end lost 4 bases, the J end lost 3 bases, and 12 bases lay between the germline ends. Germline V CDR1 and CDR2: LNHNV, YYDKDF (reference sequence). The CDR3 totals 14 residues. The CDR3 loop reads CATSTLGVKETQYF. The CDR3 DNA sequence: TGTGCCACCAGCACCTTAGGGGTAAAAGAGACCCAGTACTTC.

V is TRBV10-3 and J is TRBJ1-4; possible D gene TRBD1, 6 bases. Germline CDR1 and CDR2: ENHRY and SYGVKD. The ends were cut back, 2 bases at V and 0 bases at J, with 10 bases in the middle. The CDR3 covers 16 residues. The CDR3 spells CAISETRGATNEKLFF. The CDR3 nucleotides read TGTGCCATCAGTGAGACCAGGGGTGCAACTAATGAAAAACTGTTTTTT.

The chain uses TRBV12-3 or TRBV12-4 and TRBJ2-7; 9 bases map to TRBD1. The CDR3 sequence is 13 residues long. V dropped 8 bases and J dropped 5; count of bases not matched to a gene: 7. This chain's CDR3 is CASLDRGKNEQYF. CDR3 DNA: TGTGCCAGCTTGGACAGGGGAAAAAACGAGCAGTACTTC.

This chain joins TRBV5-4 and TRBJ2-7; 9 bases line up with TRBD1. The V gene's germline CDR1 is SGHNT and CDR2 YYREEE (reference sequence). The CDR3 has 15 residues. V lost 3 bases to trimming and J lost 3 bases; unmatched junction nucleotides: 7. DNA of the CDR3: TGTGCCAGCAGCTGGCGACAGGGGGGGCTCTACGAGCAGTACTTC. Amino acids: CASSWRQGGLYEQYF.